Below are 28 T cell receptor beta chains sequenced from a single sample in a study of vaccination effects on CD4 cells after COVID-19. With the ViraFEST assay, the study expanded antigen-specific CD4+ T cells using viral peptide pools, then sequenced them. Following culture for around 10 days, CD4+ T cells were isolated. Vaccine recipients, nucleocapsid antibody negative, had no prior SARS-CoV-2 infection. Clones were read by immunoSEQ multiplex PCR, and TCRdb kept only the in-frame ones, dropping some. This table holds roughly 27,000 clones, approximately 76% found once. Their specific antigens are unknown. The sample in question was CD4+ T cells from PBMCs cultured with SARS-CoV-2 spike peptides, obtained before COVID-19 vaccination. The receptors were sampled from a human donor who received a COVID-19 vaccine.

This clone turned up a few times. The chain has TRBV5-8 and TRBJ2-5; TRBD2 matches 14 bases. Germline V gene lookup returns CDR1 SGHTS and CDR2 YDEGEE. The ends lost 4 bases at V and 4 bases at J; junction bases unmatched: 3. The CDR3 loop spans 15 amino acids. CDR3 in amino acids: CASSAGLAGAETQYF. The DNA for the CDR3 is TGTGCCAGCAGCGCGGGACTAGCGGGAGCAGAGACCCAGTACTTC. The whole variable domain, remainder taken from reference TRBV5-8 and TRBJ2-5, is EAGVTQSPTHLIKTRGQQATLRCSPISGHTSVYWYQQALGLGLQFLLWYDEGEERNRGNFPPRFSGRQFPNYSSELNVNALELEDSALYLCASSAGLAGAETQYFGPGTRLLVL.

In DNA, the CDR3 is TGTGCCAGCAGTGATGGAGGAATCTATAATTCACCCCTCCACTTT. Translated: CASSDGGIYNSPLHF. This chain connects TRBV6-1 to TRBJ1-6; the D is unclear. The length of the CDR3 is 15 residues. CDR1 and CDR2 (germline): MNHNS, SASEGT. V was clipped by 3 bases and J by 3 bases, with 9 bases between them.

The chain combines TRBV5-1 with TRBJ2-3; 7 positions match TRBD2. The CDR3 is 17 amino acids. V was clipped by 0 bases and J by 2 bases; unmatched bases: 9. Germline lookup yields CDR1 SGHRS and CDR2 YFSETQ. CDR3 sequence reads: CASSLGASGASTDTQYF. CDR3 sequence (DNA): TGCGCCAGCAGCTTGGGGGCTAGCGGAGCTTCCACAGATACGCAGTATTTT.

This clone was seen a few times. The chain is built from TRBV9 and TRBJ2-3, with TRBD2 matching over 10 bases. The germline V gene has CDR1 SGDLS and CDR2 YYNGEE. The CDR3 is 15 residues long. Unmatched junction bases numbered 7, after V lost 5 bases and J lost 4 bases. CDR3 residues: CASRTTLAGADTQYF. The CDR3 DNA sequence: TGTGCCAGCAGAACGACGCTAGCGGGAGCAGATACGCAGTATTTT.

The genes are TRBV6-5 and TRBJ2-7; weak D call: TRBD1 (5 bases). The germline gives CDR1 MNHEY, CDR2 SVGAGI. The CDR3 is 14 amino acids. Trimming removed 0 bases at V and 3 bases at J, with 9 bases between. CDR3 DNA sequence: TGTGCCAGCAGTTACTCGTCTCAGGGCTACGAGCAGTACTTC. Its protein product is CASSYSSQGYEQYF.

This CDR3 is CASSLDAGDERYTF. DNA of the CDR3: TGTGCCAGCAGTTTGGACGCAGGGGATGAGCGCTACACCTTC. The chain joins TRBV4-2 to TRBJ1-2, with D perhaps matching TRBD1 (6 bases). Germline CDR1 is LGHNA and CDR2 is YNFKEQ. V was clipped by 6 bases and J by 9 bases, with 20 bases between them. The CDR3 length is 14 residues.

This clone was found a few times. The chain is built from TRBV11-2 and TRBJ1-2; 7 nucleotides align to TRBD1. This CDR3 is built from 14 residues. The germline V gene encodes CDR1 SGHAT and CDR2 FQNNGV. Trimming cost V 2 bases and J 8 bases; bases outside gene matches: 8. The CDR3 reads CASSLRGTAGGYTF. The CDR3 nucleotides are TGTGCCAGCAGCTTACGCGGGACAGCAGGAGGCTACACCTTC. Full variable domain (remainder filled in from reference TRBV11-2 and TRBJ1-2): EAGVAQSPRYKIIEKRQSVAFWCNPISGHATLYWYQQILGQGPKLLIQFQNNGVVDDSQLPKDRFSAERLKGVDSTLKIQPAKLEDSAVYLCASSLRGTAGGYTFGSGTRLTVV.

The chain carries TRBV7-2 and TRBJ2-5, with D perhaps TRBD1 (5 bases). The CDR3 is 13 residues long. Germline CDR1 is SGHTA and CDR2 is FQGNSA. The V and J ends lost 5 bases and 1 base respectively, with 8 bases between them. The CDR3 nucleotides read TGTGCCAGCAGCAGGGGTGCCCAAGAGACCCAGTACTTC. Its protein product is CASSRGAQETQYF.

V gene TRBV20-1 combines with J gene TRBJ1-1, with unresolved D. Between the trimmed V and J ends, which lost 3 bases and 1 base, there was a span of 12 bases. Per the germline V gene, CDR1 is DFQATT and CDR2 is SNEGSKA (reference sequence). The CDR3 contains 14 residues. The CDR3 loop reads CSASVQWGNTEAFF. The CDR3 nucleotides are TGCAGTGCTAGTGTGCAGTGGGGGAACACTGAAGCTTTCTTT.

The chain employs TRBV27 and TRBJ1-2; the D is unclear. Germline V CDR1 and CDR2: MNHEY, SMNVEV (reference sequence). The CDR3 loop spans 14 amino acids. The V end was cut by 8 bases, the J end by 3 bases, with 16 bases between. The CDR3: CASRAPHRDYGYTF. CDR3 DNA: TGTGCCAGCCGGGCACCTCATCGGGACTATGGCTACACCTTC.

The chain recombines TRBV7-7 with TRBJ2-5; D is perhaps TRBD1 or TRBD2 (5 bases each). The CDR3 has 14 residues. The germline V and J ends were trimmed by 0 bases and 5 bases, with 10 bases remaining between them. CDR1 SSHAT and CDR2 FNYEAQ come from the germline V gene (reference sequence). The CDR3 coding sequence is TGTGCCAGCAGCTTAGCTCCGGGGCCGGAGACCCAGTACTTC. Encoded protein: CASSLAPGPETQYF.

The chain links TRBV19 to TRBJ2-3, with 8 positions matching TRBD1. The ends lost 4 bases at V and 9 bases at J; junction bases unmatched: 6. The CDR3 has 13 amino acids. Germline-derived CDR1 and CDR2 are LNHDA and SQIVND (reference sequence). CDR3 residues: CASSTERQGTQYF. The DNA for the CDR3 is TGTGCCAGTAGTACAGAAAGACAGGGGACGCAGTATTTT.

The V call is TRBV6-5, the J call TRBJ2-7; TRBD1 aligns across 7 bases. The length of the CDR3 is 15 residues. J was trimmed by 3 bases and V by 0 bases; bases with no gene match: 5. Germline V CDR1 and CDR2: MNHEY, SVGAGI. The CDR3 loop is CASSYSYRGVYEQYF. CDR3 nucleotides: TGTGCCAGCAGTTACTCATACAGGGGAGTCTACGAGCAGTACTTC.

V and J are TRBV19 and TRBJ2-7, with 10 bases matching TRBD2. Germline V gene sequence: CDR1 LNHDA, CDR2 SQIVND (reference sequence). This CDR3 has 16 amino acids. Trimming took 5 bases from V and 3 from J; bases not matched to a gene: 10. CDR3: CASSSPSLAGLYEQYF. CDR3 in DNA: TGTGCCAGTAGTTCCCCCTCACTAGCGGGACTCTACGAGCAGTACTTC.

Only a few counts were recorded for this clone. CDR3 protein: CAWSVDTEKLFF. Here the CDR3 DNA reads TGTGCCTGGAGTGTAGATACAGAAAAACTGTTTTTT. The chain is built from TRBV30 and TRBJ1-4; D gene uncertain. The CDR3 runs 12 residues. V was pared by 0 bases and J by 8 bases, with 7 bases between. Germline V lookup: CDR1 GTSNPN, CDR2 SVGIG (reference sequence). Looking up the rest from reference TRBV30 and TRBJ1-4 gives the full variable domain: SQTIHQWPATLVQPVGSPLSLECTVEGTSNPNLYWYRQAAGRGLQLLFYSVGIGQISSEVPQNLSASRPQDRQFILSSKKLLLSDSGFYLCAWSVDTEKLFFGSGTQLSVL.

The chain has TRBV20-1 and TRBJ1-5; TRBD1 matches at 9 bases. CDR1 and CDR2 from the germline V gene are DFQATT and SNEGSKA (reference sequence). The junction had 6 bases not matched to a gene; V was cut back by 3 bases and J by 9 bases. The CDR3 spans 13 residues. The CDR3 reads CSASPGQGRPQHF. DNA of the CDR3: TGCAGTGCTAGTCCGGGACAGGGTCGGCCCCAGCATTTT.

The chain couples TRBV6-5 to TRBJ1-2; D uncertain. Germline CDR1 and CDR2: MNHEY and SVGAGI. Trimming removed 6 bases at V and 5 bases at J, with 19 bases between. The CDR3 is 15 residues long. The CDR3 here is CASRRLDGARYGYTF. The CDR3 nucleotides are TGTGCCAGCAGGAGGCTGGACGGTGCGAGGTATGGCTACACCTTC.

This clone showed up just once. The chain recombines TRBV24-1 with TRBJ2-7; TRBD1 matches 9 bases. From germline, CDR1 is KGHDR and CDR2 SFDVKD. The CDR3 contains 13 residues. The V segment lost 8 bases and the J segment 3 bases; nucleotides outside the gene matches: 4. The CDR3 bases are TGTGCCACCATGGGGGACAGGGACTACGAGCAGTACTTC. It yields the protein CATMGDRDYEQYF.

This clone has a handful of counts. The chain employs TRBV18 and TRBJ1-1; no clear D gene. V lost 1 base, J lost 5 bases, and 8 bases lay in between. CDR1 and CDR2 (germline): KGHSH, LQKENI. The CDR3 totals 13 residues. The chain's CDR3 is CASSPQPETEAFF. The DNA for the CDR3 is TGTGCCAGCTCACCACAGCCCGAGACTGAAGCTTTCTTT.

The J gene is TRBJ1-4, the V gene TRBV4-1; D may be TRBD1 (6 bases). V lost 3 bases, J lost 1 base, and 21 bases lay in between. CDR1 MGHRA and CDR2 YSYEKL come from the germline V gene. The CDR3 runs to 19 residues. CDR3 region: CASSHPQGRGRITNEKLFF. The CDR3 DNA reads as TGCGCCAGCAGCCACCCCCAGGGCAGGGGACGGATAACTAATGAAAAACTGTTTTTT.

In its sample, this clone was seen once. The V gene is TRBV5-1, the J gene TRBJ2-1; 15 bases map to TRBD2. Germline V gives CDR1 SGHRS, CDR2 YFSETQ. With 8 bases clipped from V and 5 bases from J, the junction kept 14 bases outside the gene matches. The CDR3 sequence is 18 residues long. The CDR3 is CARVEKGLAGGGDNEQFF. CDR3 sequence (DNA): TGCGCCAGGGTAGAAAAGGGACTAGCGGGAGGTGGAGACAATGAGCAGTTCTTC.

CDR3 sequence: CASSPPGQGRIYQETQYF. CDR3 sequence (DNA): TGTGCCAGCAGCCCCCCGGGACAGGGGCGAATTTACCAAGAGACCCAGTACTTC. The chain couples TRBV14 to TRBJ2-5, with 10 bases lining up with TRBD1. Trimming cost V 4 bases and J 0 bases; bases outside gene matches: 11. Germline V gene lookup returns CDR1 SGHDN and CDR2 FVKESK. The CDR3 has 18 amino acids. Drawing the rest from reference TRBV14 and TRBJ2-5, the complete variable domain is EAGVTQFPSHSVIEKGQTVTLRCDPISGHDNLYWYRRVMGKEIKFLLHFVKESKQDESGMPNNRFLAERTGGTYSTLKVQPAELEDSGVYFCASSPPGQGRIYQETQYFGPGTRLLVL.

Worth noting for this clone: This sample also contains other DNA sequences that code for the same CDR3. The chain links TRBV9 to TRBJ1-3; the D is unclear. This CDR3 has 14 amino acids. Germline V gene data show CDR1 as SGDLS and CDR2 as YYNGEE. V was clipped by 0 bases and J by 3 bases, with 7 bases between them. CDR3 bases: TGTGCCAGCAGCGTAGGAACAGTTGGAAACACCATATATTTT. The encoded protein is CASSVGTVGNTIYF. The whole variable domain, filled in from reference TRBV9 and TRBJ1-3, reads DSGVTQTPKHLITATGQRVTLRCSPRSGDLSVYWYQQSLDQGLQFLIQYYNGEERAKGNILERFSAQQFPDLHSELNLSSLELGDSALYFCASSVGTVGNTIYFGEGSWLTVV.

V gene TRBV7-9 combines with J gene TRBJ2-7; possibly TRBD1 or TRBD2 for D (5 bases each). V lost 4 bases and J lost 3, with 7 bases in between. CDR3 length: 12 amino acids. Germline CDR1 reads SEHNR; CDR2 reads FQNEAQ (reference sequence). In DNA form, the CDR3 reads TGTGCCAGCAGCTGGGACGGCTACGAGCAGTACTTC. Amino acid sequence: CASSWDGYEQYF.

This clone was detected only once. This chain links TRBV18 with TRBJ2-7, with 14 positions matching TRBD2. Germline CDR1 KGHSH, CDR2 LQKENI. V lost 2 bases and J lost 6; bases outside the gene matches: 3. This CDR3 region has 15 residues. The CDR3 sequence: CASSPTGLAGAEQYF. As DNA, the CDR3 is TGTGCCAGCTCACCAACGGGACTAGCGGGAGCCGAGCAGTACTTC. The full variable domain, with the rest looked up from reference TRBV18 and TRBJ2-7, is NAGVMQNPRHLVRRRGQEARLRCSPMKGHSHVYWYRQLPEEGLKFMVYLQKENIIDESGMPKERFSAEFPKEGPSILRIQQVVRGDSAAYFCASSPTGLAGAEQYFGPGTRLTVT.

The chain recombines TRBV7-2 with TRBJ2-7, with a weak D call TRBD1 (6 bases). CDR1 is SGHTA and CDR2 is FQGNSA in the germline V gene. The CDR3 covers 14 residues. V was clipped by 4 bases and J by 2 bases, with 12 bases between them. The CDR3 coding sequence is TGTGCCAGCAGCTGGTACAGGGAGACCTACGAGCAGTACTTC. The encoded protein is CASSWYRETYEQYF. The variable domain in full, with the rest retrieved from reference TRBV7-2 and TRBJ2-7, is GAGVSQSPSNKVTEKGKDVELRCDPISGHTALYWYRQSLGQGLEFLIYFQGNSAPDKSGLPSDRFSAERTGGSVSTLTIQRTQQEDSAVYLCASSWYRETYEQYFGPGTRLTVT.

This clone has a single count. The V gene is TRBV4-1, the J gene TRBJ2-3; no definite D call. CDR3 size: 14 residues. Germline V gives CDR1 MGHRA, CDR2 YSYEKL. The V end was cut by 4 bases, the J end by 5 bases, with 13 bases between. The DNA for the CDR3 is TGCGCCAGCAGCCTGACCTCGGACGAAGATACGCAGTATTTT. This gives the protein CASSLTSDEDTQYF.

The chain is built from TRBV6-2 or TRBV6-3 and TRBJ1-2, with 7 bases identical to TRBD1. The CDR3 is 15 residues long. The J segment lost 1 base and the V segment lost 0 bases, leaving 2 bases of the junction unmatched. Germline values: CDR1 MNHEY, CDR2 SVGEGT. The CDR3 loop reads CASSYSDRVNYGYTF. The CDR3 DNA follows: TGTGCCAGCAGTTACTCTGACAGGGTTAACTATGGCTACACCTTC.